What follows are 18 T cell receptor beta chains derived from one specimen sequenced in a study of blood T cell repertoires in COVID-19. Sequenced by immunoSEQ multiplex PCR; TCRdb stores in-frame clones only, minus some. The sample records 300,000 to 350,000 clones, nearly 90% being singletons. Input material: peripheral blood. The receptors stem from a woman aged 40 to 50 with COVID-19, enrolled during active disease.

The chain carries TRBV6-5 and TRBJ2-7; 10 positions match TRBD1. Germline values: CDR1 MNHEY, CDR2 SVGAGI. This CDR3 region has 16 residues. V trimming: 2 bases; J trimming: 1 base; junction bases outside the gene matches: 5. The CDR3 sequence: CASSYAGTGASYEQYF. The CDR3 nucleotides read TGTGCCAGCAGTTACGCCGGGACAGGGGCTTCCTACGAGCAGTACTTC.

The chain has TRBV5-6 and TRBJ2-7; TRBD2 agrees at 7 bases. The CDR3 is 12 residues long. V shed 4 bases, J shed 6 bases, and the junction held 4 bases outside the gene matches. CDR1 and CDR2 (germline): SGHDT, YYEEEE. As DNA, the CDR3 is TGTGCCAGCAGCCCGGGGAGGGGCGAGCAGTACTTC. Protein sequence: CASSPGRGEQYF.

The gene calls are TRBV4-1 and TRBJ2-7; D perhaps matches TRBD2 (7 bases). Germline V gene lookup returns CDR1 MGHRA and CDR2 YSYEKL. There are 17 residues in the CDR3. V was clipped by 1 base and J by 2 bases, with 18 bases between them. The CDR3 sequence: CASSQAGGGRLPYEQYF. The CDR3 DNA is TGCGCCAGCAGCCAAGCCGGCGGGGGCAGGCTCCCCTACGAGCAGTACTTC.

This chain connects TRBV5-1 to TRBJ2-7, with 7 bases identical to TRBD2. J was trimmed by 7 bases and V by 5 bases; bases with no gene match: 12. The CDR3 consists of 14 residues. The germline V gene has CDR1 SGHRS and CDR2 YFSETQ. CDR3 amino acids: CASSRDSDGGEQYF. The CDR3, as DNA: TGCGCCAGCAGTCGGGACTCCGACGGGGGGGAGCAGTACTTC. The full variable domain, rest sourced from reference TRBV5-1 and TRBJ2-7, is KAGVTQTPRYLIKTRGQQVTLSCSPISGHRSVSWYQQTPGQGLQFLFEYFSETQRNKGNFPGRFSGRQFSNSRSEMNVSTLELGDSALYLCASSRDSDGGEQYFGPGTRLTVT.

The CDR3 loop is CASSLGIDSRLNYGYTF. The CDR3 DNA follows: TGTGCCAGCAGCTTAGGGATCGACAGCCGTCTTAACTATGGCTACACCTTC. The V call is TRBV7-9, the J call TRBJ1-2; D perhaps matches TRBD1 (5 bases). This CDR3 is built from 17 residues. V lost 1 base, J lost 1 base, and 16 bases lay in between. In germline, CDR1 is SEHNR, CDR2 FQNEAQ (reference sequence).

The V gene is TRBV20-1, the J gene TRBJ2-1; D gene uncertain. The length of the CDR3 is 12 residues. Per germline, CDR1 DFQATT and CDR2 SNEGSKA (reference sequence). The germline V and J ends were trimmed by 3 bases and 6 bases, with 9 bases remaining between them. CDR3 region: CSASDRGNEQFF. The DNA for the CDR3 is TGCAGTGCTAGTGACCGAGGCAATGAGCAGTTCTTC.

The chain uses TRBV7-2 and TRBJ2-7; the match to TRBD2 covers 13 bases. The CDR3 has 18 residues. The germline V gene encodes CDR1 SGHTA and CDR2 FQGNSA. Trimming removed 2 bases from V and 5 bases from J; junction bases left unmatched: 12. In nucleotides, the CDR3 is TGTGCCAGCAGCTTAAAAACTAGCGGGAGGGCCTATAGCCACGAGCAGTACTTC. Residues: CASSLKTSGRAYSHEQYF.

In its sample, this clone was seen a few times. J is TRBJ1-2 and V is TRBV28; maybe TRBD1 (5 bases). V lost 5 bases to trimming and J lost 6 bases, with 16 bases between them. Per the germline V gene, CDR1 is MDHEN and CDR2 is SYDVKM. The CDR3 extends over 14 amino acids. The CDR3 nucleotides are TGTGCCAGCAGTCCGGGACTCCTTTTGGATGGCTACACCTTC. Translation gives CASSPGLLLDGYTF.

Comment on this clone: Other DNA sequences within the sample encode an identical CDR3. This sequence joins TRBV7-3 and TRBJ2-3; 7 bases line up with TRBD1. After removal of 3 bases from V and 0 bases from J, the junction contained 3 bases not matched to a gene. CDR1 and CDR2 (germline): SGHTA, FQGTGA. The CDR3 has 15 amino acids. Here the CDR3 DNA reads TGTGCCAGCAGCTTGACAGGGACAAGCACAGATACGCAGTATTTT. Translating it yields CASSLTGTSTDTQYF.

V and J are TRBV11-2 and TRBJ1-2; D unresolved. Germline assignment: CDR1 SGHAT and CDR2 FQNNGV. This CDR3 spans 12 amino acids. Trimming cost V 4 bases and J 5 bases, with 8 bases left between them. The CDR3, as DNA: TGTGCCAGCAGCTCCGGCGGTTATGGCTACACCTTC. Its protein is CASSSGGYGYTF.

The rearrangement links TRBV28 to TRBJ1-5; 7 bases align to TRBD1. V gave up 5 bases and J gave up 0 bases; unmatched junction bases: 1. The CDR3 has 14 residues. Germline CDR1 and CDR2: MDHEN and SYDVKM. This chain's CDR3 is CASSRDSSNQPQHF. The CDR3 nucleotides read TGTGCCAGCAGTCGGGACAGTAGCAATCAGCCCCAGCATTTT.

The chain couples TRBV19 to TRBJ1-5, with D possibly matching TRBD1 (5 bases). The germline V and J ends were trimmed by 5 bases and 7 bases, with 15 bases remaining between them. The CDR3 sequence is 14 residues long. Germline V lookup: CDR1 LNHDA, CDR2 SQIVND (reference sequence). CDR3 sequence reads: CASSSGGPAQPQHF. The CDR3 DNA reads as TGTGCCAGTAGTTCGGGGGGACCCGCACAGCCCCAGCATTTT.

The CDR3 DNA reads TGTGCCAGCAGCCAAGACCCGGGACAGGGCATCTCACCCCTCCACTTT. It encodes CASSQDPGQGISPLHF. The gene calls are TRBV4-2 and TRBJ1-6, with 9 bases that match TRBD1. Germline CDR1 and CDR2: LGHNA and YNFKEQ. This CDR3 is built from 16 residues. Trimming took 0 bases from V and 10 from J; bases not matched to a gene: 7.

The V call is TRBV28, the J call TRBJ1-5; 7 positions agree with TRBD1. This CDR3 comprises 16 residues. J lost 3 bases, V lost 4 bases, and 9 bases had no gene match. The germline V gene has CDR1 MDHEN and CDR2 SYDVKM. CDR3 bases: TGTGCCAGCAGTTACCGAGACAGGGCGGACAATCAGCCCCAGCATTTT. It specifies CASSYRDRADNQPQHF.

The chain uses TRBV7-2 and TRBJ1-1; 9 nucleotides align to TRBD1. In germline, CDR1 is SGHTA, CDR2 FQGNSA. The CDR3 consists of 14 residues. The V segment lost 5 bases and the J segment 1 base; nucleotides outside the gene matches: 2. The CDR3 DNA sequence: TGTGCCAGCAGCCGGACAGGGGAGAACACTGAAGCTTTCTTT. Its translation is CASSRTGENTEAFF.

The chain couples TRBV28 to TRBJ1-3, with D maybe TRBD1 (5 bases). The germline CDR1 and CDR2 sequences are MDHEN and SYDVKM. The CDR3 length is 15 residues. The V end lost 8 bases, the J end lost 1 base, and 15 bases lay between the germline ends. CDR3 sequence (DNA): TGTGCCAGCCGTCTCAGGAGACAGTCTGGAAACACCATATATTTT. It codes for CASRLRRQSGNTIYF.

Turning to this clone: This CDR3 is also generated by other DNA sequences in the sample. The chain combines TRBV28 with TRBJ1-1; D is undetermined. The CDR3 length is 11 residues. V dropped 5 bases and J dropped 4 bases, with 5 bases sitting between them. CDR1 and CDR2 from the germline V gene are MDHEN and SYDVKM. DNA for the CDR3: TGTGCCAGCAGTCTCTCCACTGAAGCTTTCTTT. Protein: CASSLSTEAFF.

The chain links TRBV10-3 to TRBJ1-1, with 8 bases lining up with TRBD1. CDR1 is ENHRY and CDR2 is SYGVKD in the germline V gene. V gave up 10 bases and J gave up 3 bases; unmatched junction bases: 7. This CDR3 has 13 amino acids. The CDR3 sequence is CATGTGQYTEAFF. The DNA of the CDR3 is TGTGCCACTGGGACAGGTCAGTACACTGAAGCTTTCTTT.